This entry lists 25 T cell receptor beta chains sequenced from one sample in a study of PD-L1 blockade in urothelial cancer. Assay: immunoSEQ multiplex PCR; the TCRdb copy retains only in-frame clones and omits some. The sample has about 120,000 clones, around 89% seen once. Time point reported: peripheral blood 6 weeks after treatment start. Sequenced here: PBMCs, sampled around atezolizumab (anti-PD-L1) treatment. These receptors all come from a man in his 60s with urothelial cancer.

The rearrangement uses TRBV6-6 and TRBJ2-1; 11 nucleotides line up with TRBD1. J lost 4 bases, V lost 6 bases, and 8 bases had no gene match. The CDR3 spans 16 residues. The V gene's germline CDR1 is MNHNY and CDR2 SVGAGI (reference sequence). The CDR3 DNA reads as TGTGCCAGCAGACACTCCGGGACAGGGGGTTACAATGAGCAGTTCTTC. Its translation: CASRHSGTGGYNEQFF.

As DNA, the CDR3 is TGTGCCAGCGGGGGCCGTGAGGGAAACACCATATATTTT. As protein: CASGGREGNTIYF. This chain connects TRBV2 to TRBJ1-3, with D tentatively TRBD1 (6 bases). Germline V gene data show CDR1 as SNHLY and CDR2 as FYNNEI. Trimming removed 8 bases at V and 4 bases at J, with 12 bases between. The length of the CDR3 is 13 residues.

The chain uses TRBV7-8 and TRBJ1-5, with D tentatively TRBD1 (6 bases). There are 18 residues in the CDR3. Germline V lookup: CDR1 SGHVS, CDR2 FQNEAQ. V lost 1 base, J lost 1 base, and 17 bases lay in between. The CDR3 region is CASSLGAGGGPSNQPQHF. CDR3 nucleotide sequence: TGTGCCAGCAGCTTAGGGGCCGGGGGGGGCCCGAGCAATCAGCCCCAGCATTTT.

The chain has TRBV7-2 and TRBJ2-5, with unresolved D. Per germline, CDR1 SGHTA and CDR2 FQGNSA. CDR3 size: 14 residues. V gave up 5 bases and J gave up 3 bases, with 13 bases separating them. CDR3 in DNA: TGTGCCAGCAGCGCCTCGCGCACCGAAGAGACCCAGTACTTC. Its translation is CASSASRTEETQYF.

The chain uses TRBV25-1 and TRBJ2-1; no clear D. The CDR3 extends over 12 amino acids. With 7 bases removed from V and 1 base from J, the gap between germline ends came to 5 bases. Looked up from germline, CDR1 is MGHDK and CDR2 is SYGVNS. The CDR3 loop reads CASITSYNEQFF. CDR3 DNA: TGTGCCAGCATCACATCCTACAATGAGCAGTTCTTC.

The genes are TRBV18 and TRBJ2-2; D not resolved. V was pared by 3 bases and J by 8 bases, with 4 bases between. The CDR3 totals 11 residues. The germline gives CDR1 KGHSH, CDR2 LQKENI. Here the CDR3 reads CASSPLGELFF. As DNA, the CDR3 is TGTGCCAGCTCACCTCTTGGGGAGCTGTTTTTT.

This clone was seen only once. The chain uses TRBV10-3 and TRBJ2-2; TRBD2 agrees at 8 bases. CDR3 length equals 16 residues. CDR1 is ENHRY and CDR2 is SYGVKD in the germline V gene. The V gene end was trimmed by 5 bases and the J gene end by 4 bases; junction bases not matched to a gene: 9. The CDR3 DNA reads TGTGCCATCAGTTTACTTAGCGGGGCGAGCACCGGGGAGCTGTTTTTT. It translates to CAISLLSGASTGELFF.

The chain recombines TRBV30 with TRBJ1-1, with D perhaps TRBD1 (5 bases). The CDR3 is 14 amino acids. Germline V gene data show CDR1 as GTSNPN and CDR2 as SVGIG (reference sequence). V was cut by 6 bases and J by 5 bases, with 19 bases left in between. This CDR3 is CACGDWAIGTEAFF. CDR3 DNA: TGTGCCTGCGGGGACTGGGCGATCGGGACTGAAGCTTTCTTT.

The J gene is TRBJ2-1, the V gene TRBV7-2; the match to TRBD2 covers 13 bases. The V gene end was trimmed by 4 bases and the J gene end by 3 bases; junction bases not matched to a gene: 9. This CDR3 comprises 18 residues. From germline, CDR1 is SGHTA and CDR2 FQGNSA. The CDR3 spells CASSSGLAGARSYNEQFF. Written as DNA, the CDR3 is TGTGCCAGCAGCTCCGGACTAGCGGGAGCGAGAAGCTACAATGAGCAGTTCTTC.

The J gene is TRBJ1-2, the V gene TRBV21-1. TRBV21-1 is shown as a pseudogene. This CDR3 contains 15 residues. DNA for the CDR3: TGTGCCAGCAGCCCCGGGGAAAGGACTAACTATGGCTACACCTTC. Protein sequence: CASSPGERTNYGYTF.

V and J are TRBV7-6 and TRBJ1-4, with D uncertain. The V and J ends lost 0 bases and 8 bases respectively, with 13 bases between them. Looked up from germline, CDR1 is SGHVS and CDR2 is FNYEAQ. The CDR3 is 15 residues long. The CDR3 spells CASSLAPTSSEKLFF. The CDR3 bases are TGTGCCAGCAGCTTAGCCCCCACCAGTAGCGAAAAACTGTTTTTT. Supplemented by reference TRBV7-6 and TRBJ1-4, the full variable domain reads GAGVSQSPRYKVTKRGQDVALRCDPISGHVSLYWYRQALGQGPEFLTYFNYEAQQDKSGLPNDRFSAERPEGSISTLTIQRTEQRDSAMYRCASSLAPTSSEKLFFGSGTQLSVL.

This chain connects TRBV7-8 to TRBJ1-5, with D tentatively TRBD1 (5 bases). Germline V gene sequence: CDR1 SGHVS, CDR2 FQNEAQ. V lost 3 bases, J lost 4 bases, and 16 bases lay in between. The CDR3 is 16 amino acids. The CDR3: CASSLGGTVGNQPQHF. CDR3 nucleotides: TGTGCCAGCAGCTTGGGGGGGACGGTGGGTAATCAGCCCCAGCATTTT.

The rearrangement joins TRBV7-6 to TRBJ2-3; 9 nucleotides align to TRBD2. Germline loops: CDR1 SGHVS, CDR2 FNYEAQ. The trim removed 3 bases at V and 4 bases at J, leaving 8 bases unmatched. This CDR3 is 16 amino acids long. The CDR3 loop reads CASSFPGSGGSDTQYF. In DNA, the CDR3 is TGTGCCAGCAGCTTCCCGGGTAGCGGGGGTTCAGATACGCAGTATTTT.

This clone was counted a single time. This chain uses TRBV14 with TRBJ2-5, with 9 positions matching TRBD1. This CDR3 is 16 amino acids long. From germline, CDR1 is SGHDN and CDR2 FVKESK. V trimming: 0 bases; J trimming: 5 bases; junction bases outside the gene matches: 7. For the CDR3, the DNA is TGTGCCAGCAGCCAAGATACCGGGACAGGGCGGGAGACCCAGTACTTC. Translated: CASSQDTGTGRETQYF.

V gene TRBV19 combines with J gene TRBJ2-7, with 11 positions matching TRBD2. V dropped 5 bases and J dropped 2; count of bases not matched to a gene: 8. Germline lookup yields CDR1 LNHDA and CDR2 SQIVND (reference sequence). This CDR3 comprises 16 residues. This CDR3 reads CASSLGLAATTYEQYF. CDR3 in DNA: TGTGCCAGTAGTCTGGGACTAGCGGCTACCACCTACGAGCAGTACTTC.

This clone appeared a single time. The CDR3: CASRGASGANVLTF. CDR3 in DNA: TGTGCCAGCAGGGGAGCCTCTGGGGCCAACGTCCTGACTTTC. V usage is TRBV6-5 and J usage is TRBJ2-6; possibly TRBD2 for D (5 bases). Between the trimmed V and J ends, which lost 6 bases and 0 bases, there was a span of 6 bases. Per germline, CDR1 MNHEY and CDR2 SVGAGI. This CDR3 has 14 amino acids.

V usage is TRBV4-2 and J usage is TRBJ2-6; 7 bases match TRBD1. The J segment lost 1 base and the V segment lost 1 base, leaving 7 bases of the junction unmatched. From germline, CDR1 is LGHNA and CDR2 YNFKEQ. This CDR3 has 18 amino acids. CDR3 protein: CASSQAARGLSGANVLTF. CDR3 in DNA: TGTGCCAGCAGCCAAGCTGCCAGGGGGTTGTCTGGGGCCAACGTCCTGACTTTC.

The CDR3 reads CASSGEGGSDLAGELFF. CDR3 nucleotide sequence: TGTGCCAGCAGCGGGGAGGGAGGGTCGGACCTTGCCGGGGAGCTGTTTTTT. The rearrangement links TRBV9 to TRBJ2-2, with 7 positions matching TRBD2. Germline CDR1 is SGDLS and CDR2 is YYNGEE. The CDR3 spans 17 residues. Trimming removed 3 bases from V and 6 bases from J; junction bases left unmatched: 14. Drawing the rest from reference TRBV9 and TRBJ2-2, the complete variable domain is DSGVTQTPKHLITATGQRVTLRCSPRSGDLSVYWYQQSLDQGLQFLIQYYNGEERAKGNILERFSAQQFPDLHSELNLSSLELGDSALYFCASSGEGGSDLAGELFFGEGSRLTVL.

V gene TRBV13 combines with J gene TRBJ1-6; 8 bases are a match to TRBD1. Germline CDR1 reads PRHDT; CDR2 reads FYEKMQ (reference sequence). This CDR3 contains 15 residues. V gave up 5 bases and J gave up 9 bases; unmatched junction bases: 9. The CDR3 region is CASSGQGEEGSPLHF. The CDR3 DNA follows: TGTGCCAGCAGCGGACAGGGAGAGGAGGGTTCACCCCTCCACTTT.

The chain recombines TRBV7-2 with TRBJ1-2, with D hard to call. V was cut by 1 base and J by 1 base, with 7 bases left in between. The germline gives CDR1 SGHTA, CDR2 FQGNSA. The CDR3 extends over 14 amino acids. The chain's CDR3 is CASSLDRFNYGYTF. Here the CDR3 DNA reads TGTGCCAGCAGCTTAGACAGATTTAACTATGGCTACACCTTC.

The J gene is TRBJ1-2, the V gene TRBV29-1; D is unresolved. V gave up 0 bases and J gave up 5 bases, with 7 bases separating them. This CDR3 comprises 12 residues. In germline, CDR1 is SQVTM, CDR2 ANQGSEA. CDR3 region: CSVEDEGYGYTF. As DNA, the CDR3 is TGCAGCGTTGAAGATGAGGGTTATGGCTACACCTTC.

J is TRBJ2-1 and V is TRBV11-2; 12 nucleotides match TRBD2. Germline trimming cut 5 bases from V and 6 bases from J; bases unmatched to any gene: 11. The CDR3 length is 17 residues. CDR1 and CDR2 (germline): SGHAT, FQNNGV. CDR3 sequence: CASSLRTSGALGNEQFF. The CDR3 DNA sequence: TGTGCCAGCAGCCTAAGGACTAGCGGGGCGCTGGGCAATGAGCAGTTCTTC. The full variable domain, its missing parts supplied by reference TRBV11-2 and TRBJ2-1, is EAGVAQSPRYKIIEKRQSVAFWCNPISGHATLYWYQQILGQGPKLLIQFQNNGVVDDSQLPKDRFSAERLKGVDSTLKIQPAKLEDSAVYLCASSLRTSGALGNEQFFGPGTRLTVL.

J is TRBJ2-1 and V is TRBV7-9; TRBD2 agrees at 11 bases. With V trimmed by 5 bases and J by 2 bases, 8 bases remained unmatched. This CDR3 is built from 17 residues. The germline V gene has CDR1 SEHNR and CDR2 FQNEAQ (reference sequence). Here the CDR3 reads CASSNTSSGGTYNEQFF. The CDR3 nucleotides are TGTGCCAGCAGCAACACTTCTAGCGGGGGGACCTACAATGAGCAGTTCTTC.

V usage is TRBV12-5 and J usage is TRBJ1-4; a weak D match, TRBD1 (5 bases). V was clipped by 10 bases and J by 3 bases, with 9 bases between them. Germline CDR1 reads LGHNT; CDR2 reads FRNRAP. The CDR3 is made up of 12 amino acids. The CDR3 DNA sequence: TGTGCTAAGACAGTCTCTAATGAAAAACTGTTTTTT. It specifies CAKTVSNEKLFF.

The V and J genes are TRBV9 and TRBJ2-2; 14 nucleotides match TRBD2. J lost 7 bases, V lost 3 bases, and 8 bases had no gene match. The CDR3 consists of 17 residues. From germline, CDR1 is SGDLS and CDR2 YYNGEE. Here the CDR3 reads CASSERLAGGRNGELFF. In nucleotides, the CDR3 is TGTGCCAGCAGCGAACGACTAGCGGGGGGGCGGAACGGGGAGCTGTTTTTT.